The 21 T cell receptor beta chains given below trace back to one sample, sequenced in a study of Ad26.COV2.S vaccination and SARS-CoV-2 variants (dated by TCRdb to the early 2020s). What this sample's time point label stands for: individuals recovered from natural SARS-CoV-2 infection. Library preparation used the immunoSEQ multiplex PCR assay. This is the immuneACCESS table as TCRdb keeps it, with only in-frame sequences that have V and J called. A part of the clones is gone; compared with another copy, unresolved V genes explain less than half, and the rest is unexplained. Across this sample there are roughly 100,000 clones, with about 78% seen only once. The ten most abundant clones make up roughly 17% of the sample. The material was peripheral blood, obtained after recovery from COVID-19. The receptor set was obtained from a human donor who had recovered from COVID-19.

The rearrangement links TRBV7-2 to TRBJ1-2; weak D call: TRBD1 (5 bases). Germline values: CDR1 SGHTA, CDR2 FQGNSA. The CDR3 runs 15 residues. The V and J ends lost 5 bases and 0 bases respectively, with 13 bases between them. The CDR3 DNA sequence: TGTGCCAGCAGCCCAGCGGGGGTTACTAACTATGGCTACACCTTC. This encodes CASSPAGVTNYGYTF.

This clone was detected once. The rearrangement joins TRBV12-5 to TRBJ1-3; D call uncertain. Germline assignment: CDR1 LGHNT and CDR2 FRNRAP. Trimming took off 3 bases at V and 11 bases at J, with 8 bases between the two ends. The CDR3 has 11 amino acids. The CDR3 DNA follows: TGTGCTAGTGGTTTTAGACCCCCCATATATTTT. This encodes CASGFRPPIYF.

This clone has a handful of counts. The rearrangement links TRBV19 to TRBJ1-2, with a possible D match to TRBD1 (6 bases). The CDR3 loop spans 16 amino acids. V lost 6 bases and J lost 4, with 21 bases in between. Looked up from germline, CDR1 is LNHDA and CDR2 is SQIVND (reference sequence). CDR3 residues: CASSTKQGKISYGYTF. CDR3 nucleotides: TGTGCCAGTAGCACCAAACAGGGAAAAATTTCCTATGGCTACACCTTC.

The chain combines TRBV27 with TRBJ1-6; TRBD1 is a possible D gene (6 bases). Germline-derived CDR1 and CDR2 are MNHEY and SMNVEV (reference sequence). Trimming cost V 6 bases and J 8 bases, with 14 bases left between them. This CDR3 contains 14 residues. The CDR3 loop reads CASRMGGGDSPLHF. The CDR3 coding sequence is TGTGCCAGCAGGATGGGGGGCGGGGATTCACCCCTCCACTTT.

The gene calls are TRBV19 and TRBJ1-2; D not certain. V was cut by 6 bases and J by 3 bases, with 17 bases left in between. From germline, CDR1 is LNHDA and CDR2 SQIVND (reference sequence). The CDR3 is 15 amino acids. The CDR3 is CASRPMGGSDYGYTF. In DNA form, the CDR3 reads TGTGCCAGTAGGCCCATGGGAGGTAGTGACTATGGCTACACCTTC. Based on the CDR3 plus reference TRBV19 and TRBJ1-2, the full variable domain is DGGITQSPKYLFRKEGQNVTLSCEQNLNHDAMYWYRQDPGQGLRLIYYSQIVNDFQKGDIAEGYSVSREKKESFPLTVTSAQKNPTAFYLCASRPMGGSDYGYTFGSGTRLTVV.

This chain links TRBV2 with TRBJ1-4, with TRBD1 matching over 7 bases. V shed 7 bases, J shed 5 bases, and the junction held 7 bases outside the gene matches. The germline V gene has CDR1 SNHLY and CDR2 FYNNEI. This CDR3 contains 14 residues. For the CDR3, the DNA is TGTGCCAGCAATTACAGGGGCAACAATGAAAAACTGTTTTTT. As protein: CASNYRGNNEKLFF.

The chain joins TRBV7-9 to TRBJ1-2; D gene uncertain. CDR1 and CDR2 from the germline V gene are SEHNR and FQNEAQ (reference sequence). V was clipped by 5 bases and J by 2 bases, with 18 bases between them. The CDR3 is made up of 16 amino acids. CDR3 in DNA: TGTGCCAGCAGCCCTCATTATGAGGGTCCCAACTATGGCTACACCTTC. Amino acid sequence: CASSPHYEGPNYGYTF.

This sequence joins TRBV5-1 and TRBJ1-4; D gene uncertain. The CDR3 has 17 amino acids. Germline V gene lookup returns CDR1 SGHRS and CDR2 YFSETQ. V was cut by 0 bases and J by 0 bases, with 12 bases left in between. CDR3 loop: CASSLAIGSATNEKLFF. CDR3 DNA: TGCGCCAGCAGCTTGGCCATCGGGTCTGCAACTAATGAAAAACTGTTTTTT.

The CDR3 DNA reads TGCGCCAGCAGCCCGAACTCCGGGGAGGGTGAGCAGTTCTTC. This gives the protein CASSPNSGEGEQFF. V and J are TRBV5-1 and TRBJ2-1, with TRBD2 identical over 7 bases. Germline V gene data show CDR1 as SGHRS and CDR2 as YFSETQ. This CDR3 is 14 amino acids long. Trimming removed 4 bases from V and 9 bases from J; junction bases left unmatched: 10.

This chain connects TRBV10-2 to TRBJ2-2, with a possible D match to TRBD2 (6 bases). The CDR3 extends over 15 amino acids. Trimming took 7 bases from V and 4 from J, leaving 16 bases between them. Germline values: CDR1 WSHSY, CDR2 SAAADI. The CDR3 bases are TGCGCCAGCATGGGGGGAAAAAGGGTCACCGGGGAGCTGTTTTTT. It is translated as CASMGGKRVTGELFF.

The sample holds many counts of this clone. Distinct nucleotide sequences in the sample also encode this CDR3. The V call is TRBV28, the J call TRBJ1-5; no reliable D call. The CDR3 is 13 amino acids. Trimming took 6 bases from V and 4 from J, leaving 10 bases between them. Looked up from germline, CDR1 is MDHEN and CDR2 is SYDVKM. The CDR3 DNA reads as TGTGCCAGCAGACCGACCTGGAATCAGCCCCAGCATTTT. Amino acid sequence: CASRPTWNQPQHF.

Only a few counts were recorded for this clone. The chain couples TRBV5-6 to TRBJ2-3; D may correspond to TRBD1 or TRBD2 (5 bases each). Germline assignment: CDR1 SGHDT and CDR2 YYEEEE. CDR3 length: 14 amino acids. With 1 base removed from V and 2 bases from J, the gap between germline ends came to 8 bases. The CDR3 sequence is CASSLPGTTDTQYF. Here the CDR3 DNA reads TGTGCCAGCAGCTTGCCTGGGACCACAGATACGCAGTATTTT.

V is TRBV28 and J is TRBJ2-1; 8 bases line up with TRBD2. The CDR3 loop spans 15 amino acids. Germline V gives CDR1 MDHEN, CDR2 SYDVKM. V lost 7 bases to trimming and J lost 3 bases; unmatched junction nucleotides: 8. The CDR3 region is CASTVAGSGYNEQFF. Written as DNA, the CDR3 is TGTGCCAGCACCGTAGCGGGGAGTGGCTACAATGAGCAGTTCTTC.

The chain has TRBV19 and TRBJ1-1; D might be TRBD1 (5 bases). CDR1 and CDR2 (germline): LNHDA, SQIVND (reference sequence). V shed 5 bases and J shed 5 bases, with 18 bases lying between them. The CDR3 has 15 residues. The CDR3 region has the DNA TGTGCCAGTAGTCGACAGCCGGAATTGAGGACTGAAGCTTTCTTT. This codes for CASSRQPELRTEAFF.

J is TRBJ2-5 and V is TRBV21-1; the listed D gene, TRBD2, was not tested against the DNA. TRBV21-1 corresponds to a pseudogene. This CDR3 comprises 14 residues. In nucleotides, the CDR3 is TGTGCCAGCAGGGCTAGCGGGGACCAAGAGACCCAGTACTTC. Translated, it gives CASRASGDQETQYF.

This chain links TRBV7-3 with TRBJ1-3; possible D gene TRBD1, 5 bases. Germline loops: CDR1 SGHTA, CDR2 FQGTGA. The length of the CDR3 is 14 residues. V gave up 5 bases and J gave up 2 bases, with 10 bases separating them. CDR3 loop: CASSADTTGNTIYF. In DNA, the CDR3 is TGTGCCAGCAGCGCGGACACCACTGGAAACACCATATATTTT.

The chain couples TRBV28 to TRBJ2-3, with TRBD2 matching over 11 bases. V was clipped by 1 base and J by 0 bases; unmatched bases: 6. Germline-derived CDR1 and CDR2 are MDHEN and SYDVKM. The CDR3 has 18 amino acids. The CDR3, as DNA: TGTGCCAGCAGTTTATCTAGCGGGGGGCTTAGTAGCACAGATACGCAGTATTTT. Its translation is CASSLSSGGLSSTDTQYF.

The V gene is TRBV6-1, the J gene TRBJ1-4; the D is unclear. V dropped 0 bases and J dropped 7 bases, with 9 bases sitting between them. The CDR3 has 14 amino acids. Germline CDR1 and CDR2: MNHNS and SASEGT. The CDR3 spells CASSEAVPPEKLFF. The CDR3 DNA is TGTGCCAGCAGTGAAGCGGTGCCACCTGAAAAACTGTTTTTT.

The chain uses TRBV20-1 and TRBJ1-2; D remains unclear. V was trimmed by 1 base and J by 8 bases, leaving 8 bases between them. CDR3 length: 11 residues. Germline assignment: CDR1 DFQATT and CDR2 SNEGSKA (reference sequence). CDR3 in amino acids: CSARATAGYTF. Here the CDR3 DNA reads TGCAGTGCTAGAGCCACAGCCGGCTACACCTTC.

This clone is large by share. The chain links TRBV12-5 to TRBJ2-1; D remains unclear. Germline CDR1 reads LGHNT; CDR2 reads FRNRAP. The length of the CDR3 is 15 residues. Deletions cut 1 base from V and 5 bases from J, with 12 bases between. For the CDR3, the DNA is TGTGCTAGTGGTTTGGGGGGTACAGAAAACAATGAGCAGTTCTTC. Translated: CASGLGGTENNEQFF.

This rearrangement joins TRBV5-1 to TRBJ2-3; D perhaps matches TRBD2 (6 bases). Trimming removed 4 bases from V and 2 bases from J, with 23 bases in between. Germline V gene data show CDR1 as SGHRS and CDR2 as YFSETQ. The length of the CDR3 is 18 residues. CDR3 amino acids: CASSGGWGGAYDTDTQYF. The CDR3 region has the DNA TGCGCCAGCAGCGGCGGTTGGGGCGGGGCGTATGACACAGATACGCAGTATTTT.